This is a list of T cell receptor beta chains from one sample in a study of blood T cells in healthy people across ages. Each CDR3 protein gets one entry after TCRdb re-called the 5' RACE reads with MiXCR. The sample holds some 710,000 distinct CDR3 sequences, about 47% seen once. The material sequenced was blood. These receptors were collected from a man aged 80 or over in good health. CDR3s include the opening cysteine and the closing phenylalanine or tryptophan. A D gene is named only where the DNA matches it firmly. Expanded clones are given a class, and other clones once, few, many or no size at all.

length: 16; size: -; V: TRBV4-2; J: TRBJ2-7; D: TRBD1; CDR3: CASSQGGQTIYNEQYF; DNA: TGTGCCAGCAGCCAAGGGGGACAGACAATTTACAATGAGCAGTACTTC
length: 16; size: -; V: TRBV28; J: TRBJ2-5; D: TRBD2; CDR3: CASSPSAGVGQETQYF; DNA: TGTGCCAGCAGTCCATCAGCGGGAGTAGGGCAAGAGACCCAGTACTTC
length: 18; size: -; V: TRBV4-3; J: TRBJ2-5; D: TRBD2; CDR3: CASSHSSSGGQIQETQYF; DNA: TGCGCCAGCAGCCACTCCAGTAGCGGGGGGCAAATTCAAGAGACCCAGTACTTC
length: 12; size: few; V: TRBV15; J: TRBJ2-4; D: -; CDR3: CATSRDNGIQYF; DNA: TGTGCCACCAGCAGAGATAATGGGATTCAGTACTTC
length: 14; size: few; V: TRBV30; J: TRBJ1-6; D: TRBD1; CDR3: CAWSSGTVLSPLHF; DNA: TGTGCCTGGAGTTCCGGGACAGTTTTGTCACCCCTCCACTTT
length: 15; size: many; V: TRBV28; J: TRBJ2-7; D: TRBD1; CDR3: CASSSGQAYSHEQYF; DNA: TGTGCCAGCAGTTCCGGACAGGCTTATTCGCACGAGCAGTACTTC
length: 15; size: few; V: TRBV7-8; J: TRBJ2-2; D: TRBD1; CDR3: CASSKTGANTGELFF; DNA: TGTGCCAGCAGCAAGACAGGGGCGAACACCGGGGAGCTGTTTTTT
length: 13; size: many; V: TRBV4-2; J: TRBJ2-7; D: -; CDR3: CASSQEPAYEQYF; DNA: TGTGCCAGCAGCCAAGAACCCGCCTACGAGCAGTACTTC
length: 14; size: -; V: TRBV12-3/TRBV12-4; J: TRBJ1-2; D: -; CDR3: CASSTTPTNYGYTF; DNA: TGTGCCAGCAGTACCACCCCGACTAACTATGGCTACACCTTC
length: 16; size: once; V: TRBV6-6; J: TRBJ1-2; D: TRBD1; CDR3: CASSYPDRGGVEGYTF; DNA: TGTGCCAGCAGTTACCCGGACAGGGGTGGGGTGGAAGGCTACACCTTC
length: 13; size: -; V: TRBV11-2; J: TRBJ2-3; D: -; CDR3: CASSLLLVDTQYF; DNA: TGTGCCAGCAGCCTCCTTTTGGTAGATACGCAGTATTTT
length: 16; size: -; V: TRBV7-2; J: TRBJ1-5; D: -; CDR3: CASSPHHGAGNQPQHF; DNA: TGTGCCAGCAGCCCTCACCACGGGGCTGGCAATCAGCCCCAGCATTTT
length: 12; size: -; V: TRBV7-2; J: TRBJ2-1; D: -; CDR3: CASSLMFNEQFF; DNA: TGTGCCAGCAGCTTAATGTTCAATGAGCAGTTCTTC
length: 14; size: -; V: TRBV12-3/TRBV12-4; J: TRBJ2-3; D: TRBD1; CDR3: CASSSTGGTDTQYF; DNA: TGTGCCAGCAGTTCGACAGGGGGAACAGATACGCAGTATTTT
length: 15; size: -; V: TRBV4-3; J: TRBJ2-7; D: -; CDR3: CASSQDTTGVYEQYF; DNA: TGCGCCAGCAGCCAAGACACGACAGGTGTCTACGAGCAGTACTTC
length: 13; size: few; V: TRBV2; J: TRBJ1-1; D: -; CDR3: CASSEYGVTEAFF; DNA: TGTGCCAGCAGTGAGTATGGGGTCACTGAAGCTTTCTTT